The clone carrying this T cell receptor beta chain was picked up a small number of times. The antigen remains unidentified. Using its own MiXCR run on the reads, TCRdb lists one record per CDR3 protein. The table lists about 740,000 distinct CDR3 sequences, about 33% of them singletons. These data come from a study of T cell repertoires in cytomegalovirus infection. Study-level information: Signatures in public TCR beta sequences pointed to both CMV infection and matching HLA type.

The sample consisted of cultured PBMCs, taken from culture after CMV antigen stimulation. The sequence was collected from a human donor in good health (CMV status not recorded). Some clones in this sample may be carry-over from other donors' samples.

The CDR3 here is CASIRGGVVFRGNEQFF. The DNA of the CDR3 is TGTGCCAGCATCCGAGGAGGCGTAGTCTTTAGGGGGAATGAGCAGTTCTTC. V is TRBV7-9 and J is TRBJ2-1; D may be TRBD1 (6 bases). Trimming took 7 bases from V and 7 from J, leaving 26 bases between them. Germline CDR1 SEHNR, CDR2 FQNEAQ (reference sequence). The CDR3 runs to 17 residues.